These 13 T cell receptor beta chains were all obtained from the same sample, sequenced in a study of cytomegalovirus exposure and HLA in healthy donors. The data were produced by immunoSEQ multiplex PCR, yet TCRdb's version contains in-frame clones alone and is incomplete. The sample has 350,000 or so clones; around 86% are singletons. Sample: PBMCs. These receptors were collected from a woman in her late teens or twenties in good health and CMV-seronegative.

CDR3 bases: TGTGCCAGCAGTGAAAGCCTAGCTCGAGGGTTGGATACGCAGTATTTT. This translates into CASSESLARGLDTQYF. J is TRBJ2-3 and V is TRBV6-1, with a tentative D call TRBD2 (5 bases). The germline V and J ends were trimmed by 2 bases and 6 bases, with 18 bases remaining between them. Per germline, CDR1 MNHNS and CDR2 SASEGT. The CDR3 is 16 residues long.

V gene TRBV4-2 combines with J gene TRBJ2-4; TRBD2 matches 9 bases. V shed 0 bases, J shed 7 bases, and the junction held 7 bases outside the gene matches. The length of the CDR3 is 16 residues. Germline CDR1 is LGHNA and CDR2 is YNFKEQ. The CDR3 DNA follows: TGTGCCAGCAGCCAAGATCGGGCGGGAGGGTGGAACATTCAGTACTTC. This codes for CASSQDRAGGWNIQYF.

The chain joins TRBV25-1 to TRBJ1-5; 11 bases match TRBD1. Germline loops: CDR1 MGHDK, CDR2 SYGVNS. J was trimmed by 6 bases and V by 4 bases; bases with no gene match: 2. This CDR3 is built from 14 residues. The CDR3 protein is CASSGTGGRQPQHF. CDR3 nucleotides: TGTGCCAGCAGTGGGACAGGGGGCCGTCAGCCCCAGCATTTT.

The chain combines TRBV9 with TRBJ2-3; a possible D gene is TRBD2 (6 bases). This CDR3 comprises 14 residues. V lost 0 bases and J lost 4, with 9 bases in between. Looked up from germline, CDR1 is SGDLS and CDR2 is YYNGEE. This chain's CDR3 is CASSVAGVADTQYF. DNA of the CDR3: TGTGCCAGCAGCGTAGCGGGAGTAGCAGATACGCAGTATTTT.

J is TRBJ2-7 and V is TRBV7-3, with D possibly matching TRBD1 (5 bases). Trimming removed 5 bases at V and 4 bases at J, with 18 bases between. The CDR3 contains 15 residues. Germline values: CDR1 SGHTA, CDR2 FQGTGA. The CDR3 bases are TGTGCCAGCAGCCAAGGGGCAGCTACATTATACGAGCAGTACTTC. Residues: CASSQGAATLYEQYF. The variable domain in full, completed from reference TRBV7-3 and TRBJ2-7, reads GAGVSQTPSNKVTEKGKYVELRCDPISGHTALYWYRQSLGQGPEFLIYFQGTGAADDSGLPNDRFFAVRPEGSVSTLKIQRTERGDSAVYLCASSQGAATLYEQYFGPGTRLTVT.

The chain employs TRBV2 and TRBJ2-7, with a possible D match to TRBD1 (7 bases). CDR1 is SNHLY, CDR2 FYNNEI, per germline. V lost 5 bases and J lost 0, with 17 bases in between. The CDR3 is made up of 16 amino acids. This CDR3 reads CASSRQGGLDSYEQYF. The CDR3 coding sequence is TGTGCCAGCAGTCGGCAGGGGGGTCTTGACTCCTACGAGCAGTACTTC.

This sequence joins TRBV5-1 and TRBJ2-7; D is possibly TRBD2 (5 bases). Deletions cut 6 bases from V and 4 bases from J, with 14 bases between. Germline V gene sequence: CDR1 SGHRS, CDR2 YFSETQ. The CDR3 covers 13 residues. The CDR3 spells CASTPTTGYEQYF. The CDR3 bases are TGCGCCAGCACTCCCACCACGGGATACGAGCAGTACTTC.

The chain joins TRBV5-6 to TRBJ2-7, with D uncertain. Trimming removed 1 base at V and 5 bases at J, with 4 bases between. This CDR3 region has 11 residues. Germline loops: CDR1 SGHDT, CDR2 YYEEEE. CDR3 amino acids: CASSLQNEQYF. CDR3 bases: TGTGCCAGCAGCTTGCAGAACGAGCAGTACTTC.

The CDR3 nucleotides are TGTGCCATCAGCAGAGGGGGTGCAACTAATGAAAAACTGTTTTTT. Residues: CAISRGGATNEKLFF. The chain joins TRBV10-3 to TRBJ1-4; the D gene is possibly TRBD1 (6 bases). This CDR3 region has 15 residues. Germline V gene data show CDR1 as ENHRY and CDR2 as SYGVKD. Deletions cut 6 bases from V and 0 bases from J, with 11 bases between.

This chain joins TRBV27 and TRBJ2-5; 9 bases are shared with TRBD2. This CDR3 has 15 amino acids. Germline V gene lookup returns CDR1 MNHEY and CDR2 SMNVEV (reference sequence). Trimming at V came to 6 bases and at J to 2 bases, leaving 7 bases not matched to a gene. CDR3 residues: CASRGAGGLQETQYF. The CDR3 DNA is TGTGCCAGCAGAGGGGCGGGAGGGTTACAAGAGACCCAGTACTTC.

The chain employs TRBV12-2 and TRBJ2-1; no DNA check was done on the table's D call, TRBD1. TRBV12-2 constitutes a pseudogene. This CDR3 has 16 amino acids. The CDR3 loop reads CASRRRDRSSYNEQFF. CDR3 bases: TGTGCAAGTCGCCGCCGGGACAGGAGCTCCTACAATGAGCAGTTCTTC.

This rearrangement joins TRBV6-5 to TRBJ2-7; D not resolved. CDR3 length: 14 amino acids. Germline lookup yields CDR1 MNHEY and CDR2 SVGAGI. V lost 5 bases and J 0 bases, leaving 11 bases between the germline ends. CDR3 in amino acids: CASSETPNSYEQYF. The CDR3 bases are TGTGCCAGCAGTGAGACTCCGAACTCCTACGAGCAGTACTTC.

CDR3 loop: CASSPWPAETQYF. The DNA for the CDR3 is TGTGCCAGCAGTCCCTGGCCCGCAGAGACCCAGTACTTC. The rearrangement links TRBV6-5 to TRBJ2-5; D is undetermined. Trimming cost V 5 bases and J 4 bases, with 11 bases left between them. Germline loops: CDR1 MNHEY, CDR2 SVGAGI. This CDR3 contains 13 residues.